The rows below give T cell receptor beta chains drawn from one sample of a study of T-cell memory formation after mild COVID-19. MiXCR was run by TCRdb on the 5' RACE reads, yielding one entry per CDR3 protein. The sample yields over 40,000 distinct CDR3 sequences, about 12% seen once. The sequencing sample was made of PBMCs or a T cell subset sorted from them (not recorded which). All receptors come from a man aged 18 to 30 who had mild COVID-19 (a few samples of this study predate the infection). Cell type and time point are not known. Each CDR3 is given with its conserved first and last residue. Fields, in order: V gene, J gene, CDR3 protein.

V gene: TRBV27; J gene: TRBJ2-1; CDR3 protein: CASSLSRGVEFF
V gene: TRBV24-1; J gene: TRBJ2-5; CDR3 protein: CATSVGSQETQYF
V gene: TRBV25-1; J gene: TRBJ2-1; CDR3 protein: CASSDGYEQFF
V gene: TRBV7-9; J gene: TRBJ1-1; CDR3 protein: CASSLLAPRDRGLNTEAFF
V gene: TRBV15; J gene: TRBJ1-5; CDR3 protein: CATSARRDSNNQPQHF
V gene: TRBV20-1; J gene: TRBJ1-1; CDR3 protein: CRPWGAVGTEAFF
V gene: TRBV10-3; J gene: TRBJ1-1; CDR3 protein: CAISERARGPFEAFF
V gene: TRBV6-5; J gene: TRBJ1-5; CDR3 protein: CASSFTPPGTGNQPQHF
V gene: TRBV27; J gene: TRBJ2-7; CDR3 protein: CASGGQGIGEQYF
V gene: TRBV18; J gene: TRBJ2-5; CDR3 protein: CASSVLSFQETQYF
V gene: TRBV5-1; J gene: TRBJ1-1; CDR3 protein: CASSSRQDRNTEAFF
V gene: TRBV6-2/TRBV6-3; J gene: TRBJ2-5; CDR3 protein: CASHDWETQYF
V gene: TRBV29-1; J gene: TRBJ2-2; CDR3 protein: CSVEDKAGGHTGELFF
V gene: TRBV6-2/TRBV6-3; J gene: TRBJ2-7; CDR3 protein: CASSSHSGGTSYEQYF
V gene: TRBV4-2; J gene: TRBJ2-3; CDR3 protein: CASSRSPGQVDTQYF
V gene: TRBV10-3; J gene: TRBJ2-3; CDR3 protein: CAISDSTQYF
V gene: TRBV19; J gene: TRBJ1-1; CDR3 protein: CASSTRQENTEAFF
V gene: TRBV9; J gene: TRBJ1-1; CDR3 protein: CASSLTPVTGETEAFF
V gene: TRBV28; J gene: TRBJ2-1; CDR3 protein: CASSFPERNNEQFF
V gene: TRBV6-2/TRBV6-3; J gene: TRBJ2-1; CDR3 protein: CASSFPRGQLSCNEQFF
V gene: TRBV5-1; J gene: TRBJ2-2; CDR3 protein: CASSLEDGELFF
V gene: TRBV7-8; J gene: TRBJ1-2; CDR3 protein: CASSYGNSGYTF
V gene: TRBV12-3/TRBV12-4; J gene: TRBJ1-1; CDR3 protein: CASRRQVLDTEAFF
V gene: TRBV6-2/TRBV6-3; J gene: TRBJ1-1; CDR3 protein: CASVEQSSWNTEAFF
V gene: TRBV6-6; J gene: TRBJ1-6; CDR3 protein: CASSYRDGGAFNSPLHF
V gene: TRBV27; J gene: TRBJ2-2; CDR3 protein: CASRSRRGEGTGELFF
V gene: TRBV7-8; J gene: TRBJ1-2; CDR3 protein: CASSLDRTTYGYTF
V gene: TRBV7-9; J gene: TRBJ1-1; CDR3 protein: CASRLPGTEAFF
V gene: TRBV5-5; J gene: TRBJ2-5; CDR3 protein: CASSFLSGQETQYF
V gene: TRBV5-6; J gene: TRBJ2-4; CDR3 protein: CASSPWGVTNIQYF
V gene: TRBV6-6; J gene: TRBJ2-2; CDR3 protein: CASSPDRATGELFF
V gene: TRBV7-9; J gene: TRBJ1-2; CDR3 protein: CASGQGLGYGYTF
V gene: TRBV7-3; J gene: TRBJ2-1; CDR3 protein: CASSLRATGGNEQFF
V gene: TRBV10-3; J gene: TRBJ2-2; CDR3 protein: CAILSSPGTGGSGELFF
V gene: TRBV3-1; J gene: TRBJ1-4; CDR3 protein: CASSPGTGRLFF
V gene: TRBV7-2; J gene: TRBJ1-5; CDR3 protein: CASSSGIEQPQHF
V gene: TRBV20-1; J gene: TRBJ2-1; CDR3 protein: CSALTGLTDEQFF
V gene: TRBV7-6; J gene: TRBJ1-6; CDR3 protein: CASSSGQGKISPLHF
V gene: TRBV5-1; J gene: TRBJ2-1; CDR3 protein: CASSLDLPGQGNEQFF
V gene: TRBV11-2; J gene: TRBJ1-1; CDR3 protein: CASSLVMGQPNTEAFF
V gene: TRBV18; J gene: TRBJ2-2; CDR3 protein: CASSPSGTGELFF
V gene: TRBV29-1; J gene: TRBJ1-5; CDR3 protein: CSVGGIGGQPQHF
V gene: TRBV20-1; J gene: TRBJ1-5; CDR3 protein: CSVQGRVSNQPQHF
V gene: TRBV7-7; J gene: TRBJ2-5; CDR3 protein: CASSPGSGGQETQYF